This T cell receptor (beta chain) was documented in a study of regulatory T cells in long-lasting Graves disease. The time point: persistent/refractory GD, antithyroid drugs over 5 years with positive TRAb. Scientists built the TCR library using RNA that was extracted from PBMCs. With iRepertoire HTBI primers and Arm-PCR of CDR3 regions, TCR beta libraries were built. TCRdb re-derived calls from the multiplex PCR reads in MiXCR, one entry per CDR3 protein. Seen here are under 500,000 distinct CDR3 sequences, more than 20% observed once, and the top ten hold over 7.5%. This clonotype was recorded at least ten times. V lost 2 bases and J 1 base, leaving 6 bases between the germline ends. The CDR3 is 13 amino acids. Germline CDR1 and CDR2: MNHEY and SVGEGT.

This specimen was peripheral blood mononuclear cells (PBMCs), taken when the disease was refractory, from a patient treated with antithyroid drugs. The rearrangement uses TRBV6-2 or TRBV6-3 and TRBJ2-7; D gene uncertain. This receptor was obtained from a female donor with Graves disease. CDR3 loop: CASSYPRSYEQYF. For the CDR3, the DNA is TGTGCCAGCAGTTACCCTCGATCCTACGAGCAGTACTTC.